The present T cell receptor (beta chain) was sequenced within a study of blood T cell repertoires in COVID-19. Using immunoSEQ multiplex PCR, the repertoire was profiled, and TCRdb retains in-frame clones only, with some absent. The table records a few hundred thousand clones, 86% of them present only once. Germline V gene sequence: CDR1 SGHAT, CDR2 FQNNGV. CDR3 length: 14 residues. The V gene end was trimmed by 1 base and the J gene end by 3 bases; junction bases not matched to a gene: 1. This chain joins TRBV11-2 and TRBJ2-3; 7 bases are shared with TRBD2. The TCR sequence derives from a woman aged 30 to 39 with active or convalescent COVID-19. The sequenced sample was peripheral blood. The CDR3 region is CASSLGGGTDTQYF. CDR3 DNA: TGTGCCAGCAGCTTAGGGGGAGGGACAGATACGCAGTATTTT.